The 32 T cell receptor beta chains in this list originate from one sample, sequenced in a study of T cell responses to AZD1222 COVID-19 vaccine. TCRdb keeps only in-frame clones here, not all; method: immunoSEQ multiplex PCR. The data hold just over 150,000 clones, with approximately 86% observed a single time. Sample: peripheral blood, taken after recovery from COVID-19. Receptors were obtained from an adult who had recovered from COVID-19.

The V and J genes are TRBV6-4 and TRBJ2-3; TRBD2 matches at 13 bases. This CDR3 has 18 amino acids. Looked up from germline, CDR1 is MRHNA and CDR2 is SNTAGT. Germline trimming cut 7 bases from V and 2 bases from J; bases unmatched to any gene: 12. CDR3 DNA sequence: TGTGCCAGCAATCCCCCGGGGGGACTAGCGGGACTCACAGATACGCAGTATTTT. This gives the protein CASNPPGGLAGLTDTQYF.

The V and J genes are TRBV6-5 and TRBJ1-1; D is undetermined. The V gene lost 4 bases and the J gene lost 2 bases, with 5 bases spanning the gap. This CDR3 is built from 12 residues. Germline-derived CDR1 and CDR2 are MNHEY and SVGAGI. The CDR3 is CASSSGNTEAFF. CDR3 DNA sequence: TGTGCCAGCAGTTCAGGCAACACTGAAGCTTTCTTT.

The chain combines TRBV5-1 with TRBJ2-7, with 8 positions matching TRBD2. Germline assignment: CDR1 SGHRS and CDR2 YFSETQ. This CDR3 comprises 14 residues. The V segment lost 5 bases and the J segment 7 bases; nucleotides outside the gene matches: 11. CDR3 in amino acids: CASRLAGTGGEQYF. The CDR3 coding sequence is TGCGCCAGCAGATTAGCGGGGACCGGAGGAGAGCAGTACTTC.

The chain carries TRBV19 and TRBJ1-2; D gene ambiguous. Trimming cost V 5 bases and J 5 bases, with 15 bases left between them. CDR3 length: 14 amino acids. CDR1 and CDR2 (germline): LNHDA, SQIVND (reference sequence). The CDR3 loop reads CASSEGNLGYGYTF. As DNA, the CDR3 is TGTGCCAGTAGTGAAGGCAACCTGGGGTATGGCTACACCTTC.

This chain links TRBV11-2 with TRBJ2-7, with a possible D match to TRBD1 (5 bases). Trimming shortened V by 5 bases and J by 6 bases, and 14 bases separated the two germline ends. CDR1 SGHAT and CDR2 FQNNGV come from the germline V gene. This CDR3 has 13 amino acids. The CDR3 sequence is CASSLTGQLEQYF. CDR3 sequence (DNA): TGTGCCAGCAGCCTTACCGGACAACTCGAGCAGTACTTC.

This chain links TRBV24-1 with TRBJ2-3; D unclear. Germline lookup yields CDR1 KGHDR and CDR2 SFDVKD. V was cut by 9 bases and J by 5 bases, with 8 bases left in between. The CDR3 contains 11 residues. CDR3 residues: CATGIGDTQYF. CDR3 in DNA: TGTGCCACCGGAATCGGAGATACGCAGTATTTT.

The rearrangement joins TRBV28 to TRBJ2-7; D gene uncertain. CDR3 length: 12 residues. Germline assignment: CDR1 MDHEN and CDR2 SYDVKM. The V gene lost 5 bases and the J gene lost 5 bases, with 10 bases spanning the gap. CDR3 coding DNA: TGTGCCAGCAGTCCCCTTACAGACGAGCAGTACTTC. Its protein is CASSPLTDEQYF.

CDR3 loop: CASSLPGQPGGGYTF. In DNA form, the CDR3 reads TGTGCCAGCAGCTTGCCCGGACAGCCAGGGGGTGGCTACACCTTC. The chain is built from TRBV5-4 and TRBJ1-2, with 7 bases lining up with TRBD1. The junction had 10 bases not matched to a gene; V was cut back by 1 base and J by 7 bases. The CDR3 runs 15 residues. Per the germline V gene, CDR1 is SGHNT and CDR2 is YYREEE (reference sequence).

This chain connects TRBV3-1 (or the pseudogene TRBV3-2) to TRBJ1-1; no reliable D call. Germline V CDR1 and CDR2: LGHDT, YNNKEL (reference sequence). The V and J ends lost 10 bases and 1 base respectively, with 10 bases between them. The CDR3 spans 12 residues. The CDR3 DNA follows: TGTGCCACCAGTCGTCAGAACACTGAAGCTTTCTTT. The encoded protein is CATSRQNTEAFF.

The chain uses TRBV7-6 and TRBJ1-6; D unclear. The CDR3 spans 17 residues. V lost 4 bases, J lost 0 bases, and 13 bases lay in between. Per the germline V gene, CDR1 is SGHVS and CDR2 is FNYEAQ. The CDR3 DNA reads as TGTGCCAGCAGCTCGAAACTGCCAAGCTCCTATAATTCACCCCTCCACTTT. It specifies CASSSKLPSSYNSPLHF.

This chain uses TRBV5-1 with TRBJ1-2, with 7 nucleotides matching TRBD1. This CDR3 has 15 amino acids. J lost 1 base, V lost 2 bases, and 5 bases had no gene match. Germline V gene sequence: CDR1 SGHRS, CDR2 YFSETQ. This CDR3 is CASSFGTGVNYGYTF. The CDR3 bases are TGCGCCAGCAGCTTTGGAACAGGGGTTAACTATGGCTACACCTTC.

The chain recombines TRBV15 with TRBJ2-7; D gene uncertain. Germline V gene data show CDR1 as LNHNV and CDR2 as YYDKDF (reference sequence). V lost 4 bases to trimming and J lost 2 bases, with 12 bases between them. This CDR3 region has 14 residues. The CDR3 here is CATSKNLGAYEQYF. The DNA of the CDR3 is TGTGCCACCAGCAAAAATCTAGGAGCCTACGAGCAGTACTTC.

The rearrangement joins TRBV12-5 to TRBJ1-5; 11 positions agree with TRBD1. The CDR3 covers 15 residues. V shed 5 bases and J 5 bases; nucleotides not matched to a gene: 5. Looked up from germline, CDR1 is LGHNT and CDR2 is FRNRAP. The CDR3 reads CASGTGTGGDQPQHF. The CDR3 DNA reads as TGTGCTAGTGGTACCGGGACAGGGGGGGATCAGCCCCAGCATTTT.

The chain employs TRBV5-1 and TRBJ2-5; a possible D gene is TRBD1 (6 bases). Per the germline V gene, CDR1 is SGHRS and CDR2 is YFSETQ. The CDR3 contains 14 residues. Trimming took 3 bases from V and 2 from J, leaving 11 bases between them. The CDR3 DNA reads as TGCGCCAGCAGCTCCGGACAGCCACAAGAGACCCAGTACTTC. It specifies CASSSGQPQETQYF. The whole variable domain, filled in from reference TRBV5-1 and TRBJ2-5, reads KAGVTQTPRYLIKTRGQQVTLSCSPISGHRSVSWYQQTPGQGLQFLFEYFSETQRNKGNFPGRFSGRQFSNSRSEMNVSTLELGDSALYLCASSSGQPQETQYFGPGTRLLVL.

The chain uses TRBV9 and TRBJ1-2, with a tentative D call TRBD1 (5 bases). V was cut by 6 bases and J by 4 bases, with 16 bases left in between. The CDR3 consists of 14 residues. Germline V gene sequence: CDR1 SGDLS, CDR2 YYNGEE. CDR3 nucleotides: TGTGCCAGCACCCCAACGGGCAGGGCCTATGGCTACACCTTC. Translating gives CASTPTGRAYGYTF.

The chain employs TRBV7-2 and TRBJ1-2; 7 bases are shared with TRBD1. V shed 3 bases, J shed 10 bases, and the junction held 8 bases outside the gene matches. The CDR3 loop spans 13 amino acids. Germline loops: CDR1 SGHTA, CDR2 FQGNSA. DNA of the CDR3: TGTGCCAGCAGCTTTTCCGGGACAGCCTTCTACACCTTC. Translation gives CASSFSGTAFYTF.

This clone occurred a few times. This chain connects TRBV28 to TRBJ2-1; 11 bases fit TRBD2. The V gene end was trimmed by 5 bases and the J gene end by 7 bases; junction bases not matched to a gene: 4. The CDR3 totals 14 residues. CDR1 is MDHEN, CDR2 SYDVKM, per germline. CDR3: CASSLGLAVNEQFF. Written as DNA, the CDR3 is TGTGCCAGCAGTCTGGGACTAGCGGTTAATGAGCAGTTCTTC.

The chain joins TRBV10-3 to TRBJ2-7; 7 bases are shared with TRBD1. With 10 bases clipped from V and 3 bases from J, the junction kept 9 bases outside the gene matches. The CDR3 has 13 residues. CDR1 is ENHRY and CDR2 is SYGVKD in the germline V gene. The CDR3 here is CATRTGGDYEQYF. The CDR3 nucleotides read TGTGCCACACGGACAGGTGGGGACTACGAGCAGTACTTC.

The chain joins TRBV5-6 to TRBJ2-7, with D perhaps matching TRBD1 (8 bases). CDR3 length: 17 residues. Germline CDR1 SGHDT, CDR2 YYEEEE. V lost 4 bases, J lost 2 bases, and 22 bases lay in between. The CDR3 reads CASSQMGGTGSTYEQYF. The CDR3 DNA reads as TGTGCCAGCAGCCAAATGGGGGGGACAGGATCTACCTACGAGCAGTACTTC. The full variable domain, in which reference TRBV5-6 and TRBJ2-7 provide the parts outside the CDR3, is DAGVTQSPTHLIKTRGQQVTLRCSPKSGHDTVSWYQQALGQGPQFIFQYYEEEERQRGNFPDRFSGHQFPNYSSELNVNALLLGDSALYLCASSQMGGTGSTYEQYFGPGTRLTVT.

The V gene is TRBV2, the J gene TRBJ1-5, with 7 nucleotides matching TRBD1. The CDR3 is 15 residues long. CDR1 is SNHLY and CDR2 is FYNNEI in the germline V gene. Unmatched junction bases numbered 7, after V lost 4 bases and J lost 4 bases. In DNA, the CDR3 is TGTGCCAGCAGTGGAGGGGGCGCGTTGAATCAGCCCCAGCATTTT. The encoded protein is CASSGGGALNQPQHF. The full variable domain, with the rest looked up from reference TRBV2 and TRBJ1-5, is EPEVTQTPSHQVTQMGQEVILRCVPISNHLYFYWYRQILGQKVEFLVSFYNNEISEKSEIFDDQFSVERPDGSNFTLKIRSTKLEDSAMYFCASSGGGALNQPQHFGDGTRLSIL.

The chain is built from TRBV5-4 and TRBJ2-7; 9 nucleotides agree with TRBD2. The CDR3 totals 14 residues. In germline, CDR1 is SGHNT, CDR2 YYREEE (reference sequence). The V gene end was trimmed by 5 bases and the J gene end by 1 base; junction bases not matched to a gene: 4. Here the CDR3 DNA reads TGTGCCAGCAGTTATAGCGGGGGTTCCTACGAGCAGTACTTC. This gives the protein CASSYSGGSYEQYF.

In its sample, this clone was seen once. CDR3 residues: CASSEGKTEAFF. CDR3 coding DNA: TGTGCCAGCAGTGAGGGGAAGACTGAAGCTTTCTTT. The chain recombines TRBV6-1 with TRBJ1-1; no clear D gene. The CDR3 is made up of 12 amino acids. In germline, CDR1 is MNHNS, CDR2 SASEGT. The ends were cut back, 3 bases at V and 5 bases at J, with 7 bases in the middle.

This clone came up a few times. This rearrangement joins TRBV15 to TRBJ1-6; unclear D gene. The CDR3 is made up of 15 amino acids. The germline gives CDR1 LNHNV, CDR2 YYDKDF (reference sequence). Trimming took off 5 bases at V and 13 bases at J, with 21 bases between the two ends. CDR3 region: CATSVYRARRSPLHF. DNA of the CDR3: TGTGCCACCAGCGTATACCGGGCCAGGCGATCTCCCCTCCACTTT. The variable domain in full, with the rest retrieved from reference TRBV15 and TRBJ1-6, is DAMVIQNPRYQVTQFGKPVTLSCSQTLNHNVMYWYQQKSSQAPKLLFHYYDKDFNNEADTPDNFQSRRPNTSFCFLDIRSPGLGDTAMYLCATSVYRARRSPLHFGNGTRLTVT.

A few counts support this clone. The gene calls are TRBV3-1 (or the pseudogene TRBV3-2) and TRBJ2-1, with TRBD2 identical over 7 bases. This CDR3 contains 12 residues. With 4 bases clipped from V and 12 bases from J, the junction kept 6 bases outside the gene matches. Germline V gene sequence: CDR1 LGHDT, CDR2 YNNKEL (reference sequence). Here the CDR3 reads CASSRRDYLQFF. CDR3 in DNA: TGTGCCAGCAGCCGACGGGACTACCTGCAGTTCTTC.

The chain couples TRBV7-9 to TRBJ1-1, with 7 bases matching TRBD1. The CDR3 consists of 15 residues. The V gene end was trimmed by 4 bases and the J gene end by 0 bases; junction bases not matched to a gene: 5. Germline V gene sequence: CDR1 SEHNR, CDR2 FQNEAQ (reference sequence). The CDR3 DNA reads TGTGCCAGCAGCTCAAGTGGGACAGTGAACACTGAAGCTTTCTTT. Residues: CASSSSGTVNTEAFF. Combining the CDR3 with reference TRBV7-9 and TRBJ1-1 gives the whole variable domain DTGVSQNPRHKITKRGQNVTFRCDPISEHNRLYWYRQTLGQGPEFLTYFQNEAQLEKSRLLSDRFSAERPKGSFSTLEIQRTEQGDSAMYLCASSSSGTVNTEAFFGQGTRLTVV.

The chain joins TRBV10-3 to TRBJ1-1, with 9 bases matching TRBD1. Trimming took 3 bases from V and 4 from J; bases not matched to a gene: 9. Germline CDR1 ENHRY, CDR2 SYGVKD. There are 16 residues in the CDR3. The CDR3 nucleotides read TGTGCCATCAGTGATTCACAGGGGGCTCAGGGCACTGAAGCTTTCTTT. This encodes CAISDSQGAQGTEAFF.

The J gene is TRBJ2-1, the V gene TRBV28; D is undetermined. The germline V gene has CDR1 MDHEN and CDR2 SYDVKM. This CDR3 is 13 amino acids long. The V end lost 2 bases, the J end lost 6 bases, and 8 bases lay between the germline ends. The CDR3 is CASSLGALNEQFF. Here the CDR3 DNA reads TGTGCCAGCAGTTTAGGTGCCCTCAATGAGCAGTTCTTC.

This chain joins TRBV5-1 and TRBJ2-7; the match to TRBD1 covers 9 bases. The CDR3 runs to 16 residues. V shed 4 bases and J 4 bases; nucleotides not matched to a gene: 12. Per germline, CDR1 SGHRS and CDR2 YFSETQ. The CDR3 is CASSTNTGTGTYEQYF. DNA for the CDR3: TGCGCCAGCAGCACAAATACCGGGACAGGGACTTACGAGCAGTACTTC.

The chain employs TRBV5-6 and TRBJ1-1; tentative D call: TRBD1 (6 bases). This CDR3 is 13 amino acids long. The V end was cut by 2 bases, the J end by 6 bases, with 11 bases between. In germline, CDR1 is SGHDT, CDR2 YYEEEE. The CDR3, as DNA: TGTGCCAGCAGCTTACTACAGGGAGCTGAAGCTTTCTTT. Translating gives CASSLLQGAEAFF.

In nucleotides, the CDR3 is TGTGCCAGCAGTGGACATAACTATGGCTACACCTTC. This encodes CASSGHNYGYTF. The V and J genes are TRBV28 and TRBJ1-2, with D maybe TRBD1 (5 bases). Germline-derived CDR1 and CDR2 are MDHEN and SYDVKM. The CDR3 is made up of 12 amino acids. Trimming removed 5 bases from V and 1 base from J, with 5 bases in between.

This rearrangement joins TRBV7-9 to TRBJ1-2; TRBD1 matches at 8 bases. V lost 8 bases, J lost 3 bases, and 5 bases stayed unmatched. In germline, CDR1 is SEHNR, CDR2 FQNEAQ (reference sequence). The CDR3 is made up of 13 amino acids. The CDR3, as DNA: TGTGCCAGCGGGACAGGTTTTCACTATGGCTACACCTTC. This encodes CASGTGFHYGYTF.

In its sample, this clone was seen once. The chain links TRBV6-5 to TRBJ2-3; 8 bases line up with TRBD2. The V segment lost 5 bases and the J segment 0 bases; nucleotides outside the gene matches: 4. The germline gives CDR1 MNHEY, CDR2 SVGAGI. CDR3 length: 15 amino acids. CDR3 in DNA: TGTGCCAGCAGTCGGGGGGGCGGGAGCACAGATACGCAGTATTTT. Translating gives CASSRGGGSTDTQYF.